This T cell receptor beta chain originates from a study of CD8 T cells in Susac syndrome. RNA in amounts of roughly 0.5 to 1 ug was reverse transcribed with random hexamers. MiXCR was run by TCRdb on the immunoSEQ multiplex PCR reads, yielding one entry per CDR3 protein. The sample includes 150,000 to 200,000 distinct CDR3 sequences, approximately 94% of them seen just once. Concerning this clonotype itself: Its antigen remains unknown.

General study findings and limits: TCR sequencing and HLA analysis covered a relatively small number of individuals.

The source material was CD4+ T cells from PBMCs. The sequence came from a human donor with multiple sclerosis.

As DNA, the CDR3 is TGTGCCAGCAGTGATATATCGACTAGCACAGATACGCAGTATTTT. It translates to CASSDISTSTDTQYF. V and J are TRBV7-2 and TRBJ2-3; D unresolved. CDR1 and CDR2 (germline): SGHTA, FQGNSA. The CDR3 is made up of 15 amino acids. Trimming removed 6 bases at V and 0 bases at J, with 13 bases between.